This is a list of T cell receptor beta chains from one sample in a study of T cells in Graves' hyperthyroidism and ophthalmopathy. TCRdb re-called the multiplex PCR reads with MiXCR, one entry per CDR3 protein. Here the sample spans 390,000 or so distinct CDR3 sequences, under 15% being singletons. Source material: blood. The origin of the receptors is a man younger than 30 with Graves' ophthalmopathy. Both conserved end residues are part of each CDR3. Fields, in order: clone size, D gene, J gene, V gene, CDR3 DNA, CDR3 protein. D genes are given only for firm matches. Some rows have no size entry. The others give once, few or many, or a class for an expanded clone.

many	NA	TRBJ2-7	TRBV6-1	TGTGCCAGCAGTTACTCCGGGGACCACGAGCAGTACTTC	CASSYSGDHEQYF
many	NA	TRBJ1-4	TRBV7-3	TGTGCCAGCAGCTTACGACCCAAGGAAAAACTGTTTTTT	CASSLRPKEKLFF
NA	TRBD1	TRBJ2-7	TRBV6-5	TGTGCCAACAGTTACGGGGACAGTGTCAACGAGCAGTACTTC	CANSYGDSVNEQYF
NA	NA	TRBJ2-3	TRBV29-1	TGCAGCGTTGAAGTAGACTCCTCCACAGATACGCAGTATTTT	CSVEVDSSTDTQYF
NA	NA	TRBJ1-6	TRBV3-1	TGTGCCAGCAGCCAAGATCCGGGGAGCTCCTATAATTCACCCCTCCACTTT	CASSQDPGSSYNSPLHF
NA	NA	TRBJ1-1	TRBV4-1	TGCGCCAGCAGCCAAGGTCACAGTTCGAACACTGAAGCTTTCTTT	CASSQGHSSNTEAFF
many	NA	TRBJ2-1	TRBV11-2	TGTGCCAGCAGCTTAGAGGGGGCCTTGGGAAGGGAGCAGTTCTTC	CASSLEGALGREQFF
few	TRBD2	TRBJ2-1	TRBV19	TGTGCCAGTAGCCAGAGACTAGCGGGAGGGGTCTCCTACAATGAGCAGTTCTTC	CASSQRLAGGVSYNEQFF
few	TRBD1	TRBJ1-2	TRBV5-4	TGTGCCAGCAGCCGGGACAGCGACTATGGCTACACCTTC	CASSRDSDYGYTF
NA	TRBD1	TRBJ2-5	TRBV20-1	TGCAGTGCTACCCGACAGGGTATGGGGGTGACCCAGTACTTC	CSATRQGMGVTQYF
many	TRBD1	TRBJ1-1	TRBV18	TGTGCCAGCTCGGGACAGGGCTCTGAAGCTTTCTTT	CASSGQGSEAFF
many	NA	TRBJ1-5	TRBV5-1	TGCGCCAGCAGCTTGGTCGGAGGGGATAGCAATCAGCCCCAGCATTTT	CASSLVGGDSNQPQHF
many	NA	TRBJ2-3	TRBV7-3	TGTGCCAGCAGCGGAGACGGAGATACGCAGTATTTT	CASSGDGDTQYF
many	NA	TRBJ2-7	TRBV12-3/TRBV12-4	TGTGCCAGCAGTTTTTTAGGGGAAGGTGGCGAGCAGTACTTC	CASSFLGEGGEQYF
NA	TRBD1	TRBJ1-2	TRBV7-9	TGTGCCAGCACAGGACAGGGGGCCTCCTATGGCTACACCTTC	CASTGQGASYGYTF
few	NA	TRBJ2-1	TRBV7-7	TGTGCTAGCAGCCCCGGACGGAGCTCCTACAATGAGCAGTTCTTC	CASSPGRSSYNEQFF
many	NA	TRBJ2-3	TRBV5-1	TGCGCCAGCACGGTCTCCGCTAGCACAGATACGCAGTATTTT	CASTVSASTDTQYF
NA	NA	TRBJ2-1	TRBV25-1	TGTGCCAGCAGTGAATCTAGCGACAGGGGAGGGCATGAGCAGTTCTTC	CASSESSDRGGHEQFF
many	NA	TRBJ1-1	TRBV6-2/TRBV6-3	TGTGCCAGCATAAAGGCAGGATTGAACACTGAAGCTTTCTTT	CASIKAGLNTEAFF
many	TRBD2	TRBJ2-3	TRBV2	TGTGCCAGCAGTGAAGTCCTAGCGGGGGGGGGGAAAGATACGCAGTATTTT	CASSEVLAGGGKDTQYF
NA	NA	TRBJ2-3	TRBV13	TGTGCCAGCAGCTTATATGCTGGGAAACTGACAGATACGCAGTATTTT	CASSLYAGKLTDTQYF
NA	TRBD2	TRBJ2-7	TRBV10-3	TGTGCCATCAGTGAGGGAATAGCGGGGGGGCCCCACGAGCAGTACTTC	CAISEGIAGGPHEQYF
many	NA	TRBJ1-5	TRBV18	TGTGCCAGCTCACCCGACACTCATGGAGCGCCCCAGCATTTT	CASSPDTHGAPQHF
NA	NA	TRBJ2-2	TRBV12-3/TRBV12-4	TGTGCCAGCAGTTTAACGGACCCTACGGTGGAGCTGTTTTTT	CASSLTDPTVELFF
many	NA	TRBJ2-2	TRBV28	TGTGCCAGCAGCCTGGACTTTAACACCGGGGAGCTGTTTTTT	CASSLDFNTGELFF
few	TRBD1	TRBJ1-2	TRBV9	TGTGCCAGCAGCGCAGACAGGGGACCCCCGGCTAACTATGGCTACACCTTC	CASSADRGPPANYGYTF
NA	NA	TRBJ2-6	TRBV7-3	TGTGCCGGCAGCTTATTGGGCTCTGGGGCCAACGTCCTGACTTTC	CAGSLLGSGANVLTF
many	TRBD2	TRBJ2-5	TRBV4-2	TGTGCCAGCAGCCCCTTGGGGGGGGAAGAGACCCAGTACTTC	CASSPLGGEETQYF
many	NA	TRBJ2-3	TRBV10-1	TGCGCCAGCAGTGATATGGCCGTGAGGTCTAGCACAGATACGCAGTATTTT	CASSDMAVRSSTDTQYF
many	NA	TRBJ1-2	TRBV24-1	TGTGCCACCAGTGGGTTCTGGGGCTTGGACTATGGCTACACCTTC	CATSGFWGLDYGYTF
many	TRBD2	TRBJ2-7	TRBV12-3/TRBV12-4	TGTGCCAGCAGTTTGGTAGCGGGAGCCGGCCCGGCAGGCTACGAGCAGTACTTC	CASSLVAGAGPAGYEQYF
few	NA	TRBJ2-7	TRBV10-3	TGTGCCATCGGACGGTTCTCCTACGAGCAGTACTTC	CAIGRFSYEQYF
NA	NA	TRBJ2-2	TRBV11-3	TGTGCCAGCAATCGTGATGTCCCCGGGGAGCTGTTTTTT	CASNRDVPGELFF
many	NA	TRBJ2-3	TRBV25-1	TGTGCCAGCAGTGAATGGCTCCAGGGGAGATGGGGAGATACGCAGTATTTT	CASSEWLQGRWGDTQYF
many	NA	TRBJ1-2	TRBV3-1	TGTGCCAGCAGCCAAGTCCCAGGGAGGAACTATGGCTACACCTTC	CASSQVPGRNYGYTF
many	NA	TRBJ2-3	TRBV7-8	TGTGCCAGCAGCCCCGCATCAGCAGATACGCAGTATTTT	CASSPASADTQYF
many	TRBD2	TRBJ2-3	TRBV29-1	TGCAGCGGACTAGCGGGGGGAGTCACAGATACGCAGTATTTT	CSGLAGGVTDTQYF
many	NA	TRBJ2-1	TRBV5-1	TGCGCCAGCACGGGTGGATGGGATGAGCAGTTCTTC	CASTGGWDEQFF
many	TRBD2	TRBJ2-2	TRBV11-2	TGTGCCAGCAGCTTTGCTAGCGGGCGCACCGGGGAGCTGTTTTTT	CASSFASGRTGELFF
many	NA	TRBJ2-5	TRBV7-2	TGTGCCAGCAGCTCTGGAGAATGGATGACCCAGTACTTC	CASSSGEWMTQYF
many	NA	TRBJ2-7	TRBV18	TGTGCCAGCTCACCACGAGAGACTTACGAGCAGTACTTC	CASSPRETYEQYF
many	NA	TRBJ1-5	TRBV18	TGTGCCAGCTCACCTAGGGGGACACTGAATCAGCCCCAGCATTTT	CASSPRGTLNQPQHF
many	NA	TRBJ2-7	TRBV29-1	TGCAGCGTTGTTCTCTACGAGCAGTACTTC	CSVVLYEQYF
many	NA	TRBJ2-7	TRBV30	TGTGCCTGGGAGGGCACTTCCTACGAGCAGTACTTC	CAWEGTSYEQYF
few	NA	TRBJ2-7	TRBV2	TGTGGCGGACTGGACAACCAAGCCTACGAGCAGTACTTC	CGGLDNQAYEQYF
many	TRBD2	TRBJ2-1	TRBV14	TGTGCCAGCAGCCAGGACCGCGGGTTTAGCGGGAAAAATGAGCAGTTCTTC	CASSQDRGFSGKNEQFF
many	NA	TRBJ2-3	TRBV12-5	TGTGCTAGTGGTTTGCACTCCTTCACAGATACGCAGTATTTT	CASGLHSFTDTQYF